This record looks at one TCR beta chain sequence and its context. In the original analysis: Quantification of nucleated cells was approximated via reference gene primer amplification. Some clones are missing from TCRdb's copy, which holds only in-frame ones; the method was immunoSEQ multiplex PCR. The V and J calls and clone size are taken from that table; D and trimming were inferred from the DNA. The sample records some 93,000 clones, 75% to 90% being singletons. Trimming removed 6 bases from V and 7 bases from J, with 13 bases in between. Germline CDR1 MNHEY, CDR2 SMNVEV (reference sequence). This CDR3 is built from 14 residues. The data stem from a study of blood T cell repertoires in COVID-19. Study-level background: Sources were T cells, B-cell-depleted T cells, or PBMCs; the material itself was cDNA or gDNA.

The material sequenced was peripheral blood. The chain couples TRBV27 to TRBJ1-6, with D possibly matching TRBD1 (6 bases). This TCR was sampled from a man between 60 and 70 years old with acute or convalescent COVID-19. The CDR3 is CASSQRTGNSPLHF. The CDR3 nucleotides read TGTGCCAGCAGCCAGCGAACAGGGAATTCACCCCTCCACTTT.